Reported below is one T cell receptor (beta chain). Its antigen is unknown. This sample was included in a study of cytomegalovirus exposure and HLA in healthy donors. This CDR3 region has 14 residues. CDR1 is MDHEN and CDR2 is SYDVKM in the germline V gene. Trimming cost V 8 bases and J 4 bases; bases outside gene matches: 7. Measured with immunoSEQ multiplex PCR; TCRdb has only the in-frame clones, and not every one. The data contain around 140,000 clones, about nine tenths of them seen just once; the ten biggest clones take up under 5%. Study observations and caveats: While the bulk of TCR sequences proved rare, some public TCRs turned up in many donors.

Sequencing was done on a sample of PBMCs. The chain employs TRBV28 and TRBJ1-2; 10 nucleotides line up with TRBD1. This TCR was sampled from a man younger than 35 in good health and CMV-seropositive. Here the CDR3 DNA reads TGTGCCAGCGGCGAGACAGGGGGCAGCTATGGCTACACCTTC. This translates into CASGETGGSYGYTF.